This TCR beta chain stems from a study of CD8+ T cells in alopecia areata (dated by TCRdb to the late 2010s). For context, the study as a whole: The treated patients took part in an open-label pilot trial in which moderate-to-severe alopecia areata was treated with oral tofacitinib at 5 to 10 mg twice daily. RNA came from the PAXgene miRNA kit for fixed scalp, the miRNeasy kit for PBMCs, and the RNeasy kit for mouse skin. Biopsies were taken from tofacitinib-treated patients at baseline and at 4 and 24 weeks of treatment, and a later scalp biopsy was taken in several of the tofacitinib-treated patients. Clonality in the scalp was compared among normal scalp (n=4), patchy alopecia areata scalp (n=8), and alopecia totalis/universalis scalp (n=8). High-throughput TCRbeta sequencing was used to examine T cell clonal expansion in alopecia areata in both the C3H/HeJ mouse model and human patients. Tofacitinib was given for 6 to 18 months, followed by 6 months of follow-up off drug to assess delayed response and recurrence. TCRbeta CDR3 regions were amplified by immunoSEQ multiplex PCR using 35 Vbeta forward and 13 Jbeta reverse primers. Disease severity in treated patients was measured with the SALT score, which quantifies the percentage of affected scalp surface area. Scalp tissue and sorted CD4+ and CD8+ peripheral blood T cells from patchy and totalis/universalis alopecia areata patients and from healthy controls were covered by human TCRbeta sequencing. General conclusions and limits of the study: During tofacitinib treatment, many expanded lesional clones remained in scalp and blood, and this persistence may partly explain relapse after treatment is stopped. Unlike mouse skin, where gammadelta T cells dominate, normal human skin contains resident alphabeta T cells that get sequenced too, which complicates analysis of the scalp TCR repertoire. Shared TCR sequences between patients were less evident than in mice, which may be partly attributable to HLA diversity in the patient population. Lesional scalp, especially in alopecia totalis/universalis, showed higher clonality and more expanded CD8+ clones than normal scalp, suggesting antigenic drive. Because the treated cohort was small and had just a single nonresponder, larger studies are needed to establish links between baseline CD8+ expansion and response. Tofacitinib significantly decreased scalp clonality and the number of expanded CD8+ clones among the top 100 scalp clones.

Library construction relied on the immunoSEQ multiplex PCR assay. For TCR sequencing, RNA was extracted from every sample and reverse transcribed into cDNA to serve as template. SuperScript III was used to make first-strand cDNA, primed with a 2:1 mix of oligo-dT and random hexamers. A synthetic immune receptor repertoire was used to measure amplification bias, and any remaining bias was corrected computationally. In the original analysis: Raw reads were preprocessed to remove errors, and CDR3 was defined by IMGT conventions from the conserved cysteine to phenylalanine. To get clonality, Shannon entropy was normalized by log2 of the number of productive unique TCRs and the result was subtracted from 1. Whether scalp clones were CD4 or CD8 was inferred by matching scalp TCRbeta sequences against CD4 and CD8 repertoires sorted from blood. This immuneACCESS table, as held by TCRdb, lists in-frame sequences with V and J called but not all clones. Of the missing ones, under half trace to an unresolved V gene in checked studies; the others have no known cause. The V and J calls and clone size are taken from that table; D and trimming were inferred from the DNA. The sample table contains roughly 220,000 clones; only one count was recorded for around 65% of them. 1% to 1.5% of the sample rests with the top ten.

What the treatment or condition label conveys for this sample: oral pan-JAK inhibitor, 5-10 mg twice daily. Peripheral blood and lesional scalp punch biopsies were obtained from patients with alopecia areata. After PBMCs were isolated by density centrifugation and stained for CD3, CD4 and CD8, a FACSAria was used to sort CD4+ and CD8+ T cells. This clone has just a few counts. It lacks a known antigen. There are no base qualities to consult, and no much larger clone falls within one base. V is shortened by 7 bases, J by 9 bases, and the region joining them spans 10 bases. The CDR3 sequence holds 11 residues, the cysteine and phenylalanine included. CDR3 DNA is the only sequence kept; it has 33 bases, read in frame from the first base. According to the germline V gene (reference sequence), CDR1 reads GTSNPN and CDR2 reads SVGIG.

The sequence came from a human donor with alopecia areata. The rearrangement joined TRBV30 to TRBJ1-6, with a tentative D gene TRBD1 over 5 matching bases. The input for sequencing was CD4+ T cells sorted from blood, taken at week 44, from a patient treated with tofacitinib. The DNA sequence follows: TGTGCCTCCGGGACTGGTTCACCCCTCCACTTT. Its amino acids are CASGTGSPLHF.